This TCR beta chain was recovered during a study of a mutant IDH1 vaccine in newly diagnosed glioma. Study at large: Mean patient age was around 40 years; approximately 62% were male and approximately 40% female. Patients got radiotherapy, temozolomide, or both beforehand, and most got both.

The CDR3 is 15 residues long. V was trimmed by 2 bases and J by 2 bases, leaving 14 bases between them. Germline-derived CDR1 and CDR2 are GTSNPN and SVGIG (reference sequence). Described time point: baseline, week 1 (first vaccination visit). Treatment: pre-vaccination baseline after standard-of-care therapy. The method was immunoSEQ multiplex PCR; TCRdb's version includes in-frame clones alone and lacks a portion of them. The data hold 35,000 to 40,000 clones, with roughly 92% observed a single time. The sequencing used PBMCs, collected from a glioma patient treated with radiotherapy, temozolomide or both. The gene calls are TRBV30 and TRBJ2-3; D gene ambiguous. The receptor comes from a young man with glioma. CDR3 in amino acids: CAWSFGSSHTDTQYF. In DNA, the CDR3 is TGTGCCTGGAGTTTCGGTAGTAGCCACACAGATACGCAGTATTTT.